Listed below are T cell receptor beta chains from one sample, sequenced in a study of T cell responses to AZD1222 COVID-19 vaccine. Clones were read by immunoSEQ multiplex PCR, and TCRdb kept only the in-frame ones, dropping some. The sample records 150,000 or so clones, roughly 90% being singletons. The starting material was peripheral blood, obtained on day 0 of AZD1222 vaccination. Receptors originate from an adult in good health. Both conserved end residues are part of each CDR3. A D gene is named only where the DNA matches it firmly. Expanded clones get a size class; other rows say once, few or many, or leave the size out.

DNA	CDR3	V	J	length	size	D
TGTGCCACCAGTGACAAGGGGAGCGCTGAAGCTTTCTTT	CATSDKGSAEAFF	TRBV24-1	TRBJ1-1	13	-	-
TGTGCCAGCAGTTATTTCTTCCTGGGGGCGGACACTGAAGCTTTCTTT	CASSYFFLGADTEAFF	TRBV6-2/TRBV6-3	TRBJ1-1	16	few	-
TGTGCCAGCAGTTTTGGGGACAGGGGGCTCAGGGTGGATGGGCTGTTTTTT	CASSFGDRGLRVDGLFF	TRBV28	TRBJ1-4	17	-	TRBD1
TGCGCCAGCAGCCGAATAGGGGAAAATGGCTACACCTTC	CASSRIGENGYTF	TRBV5-1	TRBJ1-2	13	-	-
TGTGCCAGCAGCTTATTGATGCATGAGCAGTTCTTC	CASSLLMHEQFF	TRBV11-2	TRBJ2-1	12	-	-
TGTGCCAGCAGCTTAGAAAGGGGACAGGCTTTTATGGAATCTAATGAAAAACTGTTTTTT	CASSLERGQAFMESNEKLFF	TRBV7-8	TRBJ1-4	20	-	TRBD1
TGCGCCAGCAGCTTGGGGACCCCGAGCTCCTATAATTCACCCCTCCACTTT	CASSLGTPSSYNSPLHF	TRBV5-1	TRBJ1-6	17	-	-
TGTGCCACCAGCATCGGGCGGGGATACAATGAGCAGTTCTTC	CATSIGRGYNEQFF	TRBV15	TRBJ2-1	14	-	-
TGCGCCAGCAGCTTCCGGGACGGCTCCTACGAGCAGTACTTC	CASSFRDGSYEQYF	TRBV4-1	TRBJ2-7	14	-	-
TGTGCCTGGACCAGGGGGGCCGGCTACACCTTC	CAWTRGAGYTF	TRBV30	TRBJ1-2	11	-	TRBD1
TGCGCCAGCAGCCACGACGGGAACACTGAAGCTTTCTTT	CASSHDGNTEAFF	TRBV5-1	TRBJ1-1	13	-	-
TGCGCCAGCAGCCAAGGGGCAGGGGGGACCTACGAGCAGTACTTC	CASSQGAGGTYEQYF	TRBV4-3	TRBJ2-7	15	-	-